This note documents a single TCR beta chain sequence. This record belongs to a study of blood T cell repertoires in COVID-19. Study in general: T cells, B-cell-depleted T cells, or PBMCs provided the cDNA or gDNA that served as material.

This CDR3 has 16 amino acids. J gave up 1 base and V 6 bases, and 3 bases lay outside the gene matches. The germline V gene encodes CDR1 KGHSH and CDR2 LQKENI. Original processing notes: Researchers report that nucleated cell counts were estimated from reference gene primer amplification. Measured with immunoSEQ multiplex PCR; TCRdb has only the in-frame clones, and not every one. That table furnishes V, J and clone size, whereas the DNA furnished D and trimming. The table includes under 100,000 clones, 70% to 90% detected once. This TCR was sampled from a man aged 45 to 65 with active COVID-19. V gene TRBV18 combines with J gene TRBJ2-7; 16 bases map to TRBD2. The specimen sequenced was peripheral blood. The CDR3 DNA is TGTGCCAGCTCCCCGGGACTAGCGGGAGGGTCCTACGAGCAGTACTTC. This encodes CASSPGLAGGSYEQYF.